Below, 23 T cell receptor beta chains from the same sample are listed, as sequenced in a study of OX40 agonist ivuxolimab in advanced cancers. Here immunoSEQ multiplex PCR was the method, and the copy in TCRdb shows in-frame clones only, minus some. The table has tens of thousands of clones, about nine tenths seen once. This specimen was CD4+ or CD8+ T cells sorted from blood, taken in a trial of the OX40 agonist ivuxolimab. These receptors all stem from an adult with an advanced solid tumor such as melanoma, head and neck, liver or kidney cancer.

The sample holds a few counts of this clone. The rearrangement links TRBV28 to TRBJ1-4; possible D gene TRBD1, 5 bases. The CDR3 contains 15 residues. V gave up 6 bases and J gave up 6 bases, with 17 bases separating them. In germline, CDR1 is MDHEN, CDR2 SYDVKM. CDR3 in amino acids: CASSLRGTTYEKLFF. In DNA form, the CDR3 reads TGTGCCAGCAGCCTCCGGGGGACCACCTATGAAAAACTGTTTTTT.

The chain joins TRBV5-1 to TRBJ2-3; D is undetermined. This CDR3 contains 13 residues. CDR1 and CDR2 (germline): SGHRS, YFSETQ. V shed 2 bases and J shed 2 bases, with 6 bases lying between them. CDR3 region: CASSLHNTDTQYF. CDR3 nucleotides: TGCGCCAGCAGCTTACATAACACAGATACGCAGTATTTT.

This chain uses TRBV5-1 with TRBJ2-2, with 7 bases aligning to TRBD1. This CDR3 is 15 amino acids long. The germline V gene has CDR1 SGHRS and CDR2 YFSETQ. Germline trimming cut 1 base from V and 5 bases from J; bases unmatched to any gene: 5. CDR3 DNA: TGCGCCAGCAGCTTGCGAACAGGGGAGACCGGGGAGCTGTTTTTT. It codes for CASSLRTGETGELFF.

This chain links TRBV6-4 with TRBJ1-1, with no clear D. Germline V gene data show CDR1 as MRHNA and CDR2 as SNTAGT. The V end was cut by 0 bases, the J end by 1 base, with 6 bases between. The CDR3 sequence is 14 residues long. The CDR3 DNA is TGTGCCAGCAGTGACTCCCAGGAGAACACTGAAGCTTTCTTT. Residues: CASSDSQENTEAFF.

The chain combines TRBV27 with TRBJ2-1; TRBD1 matches at 10 bases. J was trimmed by 6 bases and V by 6 bases; bases with no gene match: 8. The CDR3 sequence is 15 residues long. Per germline, CDR1 MNHEY and CDR2 SMNVEV (reference sequence). CDR3 nucleotide sequence: TGTGCCAGCAGCCCTTGGACAGGGGGTACCAATGAGCAGTTCTTC. This codes for CASSPWTGGTNEQFF.

The chain has TRBV10-1 and TRBJ2-1; 9 nucleotides line up with TRBD1. V gave up 6 bases and J gave up 8 bases; unmatched junction bases: 11. The CDR3 is 15 amino acids. Germline V lookup: CDR1 WNHNN, CDR2 SYGVQD (reference sequence). DNA for the CDR3: TGCGCCAGCAGCTCCGGGACAGGGTCACGTTATGAGCAGTTCTTC. Its translation is CASSSGTGSRYEQFF.

This clone was seen a few times. This CDR3 is CASSPTSGSGAKNIQYF. CDR3 in DNA: TGTGCCAGCTCACCAACCAGCGGGAGTGGCGCCAAAAACATTCAGTACTTC. This chain links TRBV18 with TRBJ2-4, with 8 bases fitting TRBD2. The germline gives CDR1 KGHSH, CDR2 LQKENI. J lost 1 base, V lost 2 bases, and 7 bases had no gene match. The CDR3 loop spans 17 amino acids.

The genes are TRBV19 and TRBJ2-7, with D possibly being TRBD1 (5 bases). The V gene lost 1 base and the J gene lost 12 bases, with 19 bases spanning the gap. The CDR3 runs to 14 residues. Looked up from germline, CDR1 is LNHDA and CDR2 is SQIVND (reference sequence). Written as DNA, the CDR3 is TGTGCCAGTAGTATAGGGGGCGGACCCTCACGAAGGTACTTC. Translation: CASSIGGGPSRRYF.

The chain employs TRBV6-5 and TRBJ1-3; no clear D. V was shortened by 8 bases and J by 4 bases, with 9 bases between the two germline ends. The CDR3 extends over 12 amino acids. Per germline, CDR1 MNHEY and CDR2 SVGAGI. CDR3 residues: CASYSVGNTIYF. The CDR3 bases are TGTGCCAGCTACTCGGTGGGAAACACCATATATTTT.

The J gene is TRBJ1-1, the V gene TRBV6-1; D is undetermined. CDR3 length: 14 residues. Germline loops: CDR1 MNHNS, CDR2 SASEGT. V lost 4 bases and J 0 bases, leaving 9 bases between the germline ends. The CDR3 region has the DNA TGTGCCAGCAGTGGTAGACGGTTGAACACTGAAGCTTTCTTT. It specifies CASSGRRLNTEAFF.

The chain uses TRBV7-6 and TRBJ1-1; a possible D gene is TRBD1 (6 bases). Trimming took off 1 base at V and 0 bases at J, with 18 bases between the two ends. This CDR3 is 18 amino acids long. Germline loops: CDR1 SGHVS, CDR2 FNYEAQ. The CDR3 nucleotides are TGTGCCAGCAGCTTAGGGGACGAGCGGCAGGGGTTGAACACTGAAGCTTTCTTT. Its protein is CASSLGDERQGLNTEAFF. The whole variable domain, filled in from reference TRBV7-6 and TRBJ1-1, reads GAGVSQSPRYKVTKRGQDVALRCDPISGHVSLYWYRQALGQGPEFLTYFNYEAQQDKSGLPNDRFSAERPEGSISTLTIQRTEQRDSAMYRCASSLGDERQGLNTEAFFGQGTRLTVV.

V gene TRBV5-1 combines with J gene TRBJ2-7; D not resolved. The V and J ends lost 2 bases and 5 bases respectively, with 8 bases between them. CDR3 length equals 12 residues. The V gene's germline CDR1 is SGHRS and CDR2 YFSETQ. The CDR3 loop reads CASSLIGDEQYF. The CDR3 DNA reads as TGCGCCAGCAGCTTAATAGGTGACGAGCAGTACTTC.

This chain uses TRBV6-5 with TRBJ2-1, with 7 nucleotides matching TRBD1. This CDR3 is built from 14 residues. V shed 5 bases, J shed 15 bases, and the junction held 16 bases outside the gene matches. CDR1 MNHEY and CDR2 SVGAGI come from the germline V gene. The CDR3 nucleotides are TGTGCCAGCAGTGCCCCCGGGACAGTGATGTATTTGTTCTTC. This gives the protein CASSAPGTVMYLFF.

The chain carries TRBV11-3 and TRBJ2-2; 8 bases line up with TRBD1. With 1 base clipped from V and 4 bases from J, the junction kept 2 bases outside the gene matches. Looked up from germline, CDR1 is SGHNT and CDR2 is YENEEA. This CDR3 region has 15 residues. In DNA, the CDR3 is TGTGCCAGCAGCTTAGGACAGGGGAGCACCGGGGAGCTGTTTTTT. Translating gives CASSLGQGSTGELFF.

The genes are TRBV18 and TRBJ2-3, with 9 bases identical to TRBD2. The CDR3 sequence is 16 residues long. Germline V CDR1 and CDR2: KGHSH, LQKENI. Trimming took 5 bases from V and 0 from J; bases not matched to a gene: 6. The CDR3 loop reads CASSSTTSGSTDTQYF. The CDR3 DNA is TGTGCCAGCTCATCTACGACTAGCGGCAGCACAGATACGCAGTATTTT.

A single count supports this clone. This rearrangement joins TRBV19 to TRBJ2-2; 9 nucleotides align to TRBD2. Trimming cost V 6 bases and J 4 bases; bases outside gene matches: 6. Germline-derived CDR1 and CDR2 are LNHDA and SQIVND (reference sequence). The CDR3 is made up of 15 amino acids. Here the CDR3 reads CASRRTSVITGELFF. The CDR3 nucleotides read TGTGCCAGTAGAAGGACTAGCGTGATCACCGGGGAGCTGTTTTTT.

V and J are TRBV5-1 and TRBJ1-4; D call uncertain. In germline, CDR1 is SGHRS, CDR2 YFSETQ. Trimming took off 1 base at V and 1 base at J, with 8 bases between the two ends. The CDR3 spans 15 residues. CDR3 in DNA: TGCGCCAGCAGCTTGTTTCGGGGAACTAATGAAAAACTGTTTTTT. It yields the protein CASSLFRGTNEKLFF.

The genes are TRBV11-2 and TRBJ2-7; the match to TRBD2 covers 9 bases. This CDR3 contains 15 residues. V lost 0 bases and J lost 4; bases outside the gene matches: 4. Germline CDR1 SGHAT, CDR2 FQNNGV. The CDR3 nucleotides are TGTGCCAGCAGCTTAGATTTAGCGGGAGTATACGAGCAGTACTTC. The encoded protein is CASSLDLAGVYEQYF. Full variable domain (rest looked up from reference TRBV11-2 and TRBJ2-7): EAGVAQSPRYKIIEKRQSVAFWCNPISGHATLYWYQQILGQGPKLLIQFQNNGVVDDSQLPKDRFSAERLKGVDSTLKIQPAKLEDSAVYLCASSLDLAGVYEQYFGPGTRLTVT.

The V gene is TRBV28, the J gene TRBJ1-1, with D perhaps matching TRBD1 (5 bases). The V gene lost 6 bases and the J gene lost 6 bases, with 17 bases spanning the gap. This CDR3 region has 14 residues. CDR1 MDHEN and CDR2 SYDVKM come from the germline V gene. The CDR3 reads CASSAGKGYSEAFF. As DNA, the CDR3 is TGTGCCAGCAGCGCAGGGAAGGGGTATTCTGAAGCTTTCTTT.

The V and J genes are TRBV29-1 and TRBJ2-1; a possible D gene is TRBD2 (5 bases). The CDR3 has 14 residues. CDR1 is SQVTM and CDR2 is ANQGSEA in the germline V gene. V was trimmed by 0 bases and J by 8 bases, leaving 14 bases between them. The CDR3: CSVEDPRRGDEQFF. For the CDR3, the DNA is TGCAGCGTTGAAGATCCGCGTCGGGGAGATGAGCAGTTCTTC.

The chain uses TRBV10-1 and TRBJ2-1, with D possibly being TRBD2 (5 bases). CDR3 length equals 12 residues. Germline CDR1 and CDR2: WNHNN and SYGVQD (reference sequence). V was trimmed by 6 bases and J by 8 bases, leaving 11 bases between them. CDR3 nucleotide sequence: TGCGCCAGCAGCCTCGCGGGCGATGAGCAGTTCTTC. Its protein is CASSLAGDEQFF.

This chain connects TRBV28 to TRBJ2-4; no clear D. Trimming shortened V by 3 bases and J by 4 bases, and 7 bases separated the two germline ends. The CDR3 loop spans 13 amino acids. The germline gives CDR1 MDHEN, CDR2 SYDVKM. The CDR3 DNA reads TGTGCCAGCAGTTTCCCTCGGAAAAACATTCAGTACTTC. This translates into CASSFPRKNIQYF.

This chain connects TRBV29-1 to TRBJ2-7; no clear D. Germline V gene data show CDR1 as SQVTM and CDR2 as ANQGSEA. The CDR3 loop spans 11 amino acids. The ends were cut back, 5 bases at V and 0 bases at J, with 5 bases in the middle. CDR3 in amino acids: CSVRDSYEQYF. The CDR3, as DNA: TGCAGCGTTCGCGACTCCTACGAGCAGTACTTC.